The rows below give T cell receptor beta chains drawn from one sample of a study of cytomegalovirus exposure and HLA in healthy donors. The assay was immunoSEQ multiplex PCR, and TCRdb's table has in-frame clones only and misses some. The sample has roughly 130,000 clones; about three quarters are singletons. Sequenced: PBMCs. All receptors derive from a male donor in good health and CMV-seropositive. The conserved cysteine and the conserved F or W are not part of the CDR3 here. Fields, in order: V gene, CDR3 length, CDR3 protein.

>TRBV10-3|15
ASKPGLAGVTSYEQY
>TRBV7-8|13
ASSSRRLAGGEQY
>TRBV6-5|10
ASSELYNEQF
>TRBV2|13
ASNSPGQGSYGYT
>TRBV27|12
ASSLGRGPYEQY
>TRBV5-6|15
ASSFRLAGGPSETQY
>TRBV6-5|14
ASSFLWGLAKDTQY
>TRBV19|11
ASSGGPYNEQF
>TRBV19|11
ASSKDGHSEQY
>TRBV6-5|13
ASRRTGATNEKLF
>TRBV7-2|13
ASSYRGGTRNQQY
>TRBV7-9|13
ASSPGTGIADTQY
>TRBV29-1|12
SVKRGLLNTEAF
>TRBV5-1|12
ASSFLPETGEAF
>TRBV18|12
ASSPSFVDSNYT
>TRBV19|13
ASSISGTGRDTQY
>TRBV4-3|14
ASSQDLPRTGGGQY
>TRBV27|11
ASSSGLHNEQF
>TRBV28|11
AIQGGGGETQY
>TRBV5-4|13
ASSLMQGPNTEAF
>TRBV7-2|13
ASSLEVSGGYGYT
>TRBV6-6|11
ASRTNADYEQY
>TRBV18|14
ASSPPGTGIDYGYT
>TRBV2|15
ASSGGSGGAVYNEQF
>TRBV9|16
ASSLGGLAGGPQETQY
>TRBV5-1|16
ASSTRTGTSGSTTEQF
>TRBV5-1|12
ASNPGGPNEKLF
>TRBV13|11
ASSLRGRETQY
>TRBV7-8|12
ASTLQGQTGELF
>TRBV19|11
ASSQGTRSGYT
>TRBV6-1|12
ASSSDPGNEKLF
>TRBV7-8|11
ASRLRLYNEQF
>TRBV6-5|12
ASSFPGRNSPLH
>TRBV7-9|13
ASSLVGSELYGYT
>TRBV27|12
ASSLRQVTDTQY
>TRBV29-1|13
SVVDRGRSSYEQY
>TRBV2|16
ASSEAGQGAVAGNTIY
>TRBV29-1|13
SVEWLAGANYEQY
>TRBV7-9|13
ASSPRGTNTGELF
>TRBV15|13
ATRTGTVPQETQY
>TRBV19|13
ASSIWTGQTAGYT
>TRBV28|12
ASSFLTGSYGYT
>TRBV27|13
ASSLQGMSSYEQY
>TRBV7-2|12
ASSDRPNTGELF
>TRBV19|12
ASGTGDLHYEQY
>TRBV7-2|11
ASSSAQGYEQY
>TRBV29-1|11
SVSQRAGTEAF
>TRBV4-1|12
ASSPGQSNQPQH
>TRBV19|19
ASSTPPGLAGGGTGANVLT
>TRBV11-2|12
ASSLAQGHTEAF
>TRBV14|12
ASSPSGTNYEQY
>TRBV28|10
ASRAVSYEQY
>TRBV27|11
ASSLRQGWGYT
>TRBV4-1|14
ASSQESGAGANVLT
>TRBV11-2|11
ASSPDRDYEQY
>TRBV27|14
ASSFDLTGPNSPLH
>TRBV19|13
ASSIDRARSYEQY
>TRBV6-5|13
ASSYSNRGLYEQY
>TRBV10-3|14
AISEVGTSETYEQY